This entry describes one T cell receptor beta chain. The sample contains more than one DNA sequence encoding this CDR3. Seattle researchers signed up patients amid active infection and tracked them longitudinally. This specimen belongs to a study of blood T cell repertoires in COVID-19. Whole-study context: Italy, Spain and the United States were the sources of the convalescent and acute COVID-19 samples. T cells, B-cell-depleted T cells, or PBMCs supplied cDNA or gDNA.

Germline CDR1 SGHRS, CDR2 YFSETQ. This CDR3 spans 11 amino acids. V was trimmed by 4 bases and J by 3 bases, leaving 5 bases between them. This table comes from immunoSEQ multiplex PCR, and its TCRdb copy is limited to in-frame clones, with some not included. The sample has around 400,000 clones, around 87% seen once. The chain joins TRBV5-1 to TRBJ2-7, with D hard to call. The source material was peripheral blood. This TCR was recovered from a woman aged 60-75 years with COVID-19, enrolled during active disease. CDR3: CASSSDYEQYF. CDR3 nucleotides: TGCGCCAGCAGCAGCGACTACGAGCAGTACTTC. The full variable domain, in which reference TRBV5-1 and TRBJ2-7 provide the parts outside the CDR3, is KAGVTQTPRYLIKTRGQQVTLSCSPISGHRSVSWYQQTPGQGLQFLFEYFSETQRNKGNFPGRFSGRQFSNSRSEMNVSTLELGDSALYLCASSSDYEQYFGPGTRLTVT.